These 11 T cell receptor beta chains were sequenced from one sample in a study of shared clonotypes between healthy human individuals. Sequenced by immunoSEQ multiplex PCR; TCRdb stores in-frame clones only, minus some. Here the sample spans over 1.4 million clones, roughly 97% being singletons. The sample comprised naive CD4+ T cells sorted from blood. Subset given: CD45RA+ positively selected. These receptors originate from a man aged 30 to 45 in good health.

The chain combines TRBV7-9 with TRBJ2-7; no definite D call. Per the germline V gene, CDR1 is SEHNR and CDR2 is FQNEAQ (reference sequence). The V end was cut by 1 base, the J end by 2 bases, with 9 bases between. This CDR3 spans 14 amino acids. The DNA of the CDR3 is TGTGCCAGCAGCTTAGGCCTGGGAACCTACGAGCAGTACTTC. This codes for CASSLGLGTYEQYF. The entire variable domain, with the rest obtained from reference TRBV7-9 and TRBJ2-7, is as follows: DTGVSQNPRHKITKRGQNVTFRCDPISEHNRLYWYRQTLGQGPEFLTYFQNEAQLEKSRLLSDRFSAERPKGSFSTLEIQRTEQGDSAMYLCASSLGLGTYEQYFGPGTRLTVT.

CDR3 bases: TGTGCCAGCAGCTCCCCCGGGGCTGGGGCCAACGTCCTGACTTTC. Protein product: CASSSPGAGANVLTF. The J gene is TRBJ2-6, the V gene TRBV7-9; tentatively, D is TRBD2 (5 bases). Germline V CDR1 and CDR2: SEHNR, FQNEAQ (reference sequence). The ends were cut back, 4 bases at V and 2 bases at J, with 9 bases in the middle. The CDR3 covers 15 residues.

This sequence joins TRBV7-2 and TRBJ1-1, with D perhaps TRBD1 (5 bases). The germline V and J ends were trimmed by 7 bases and 0 bases, with 18 bases remaining between them. CDR3 length: 16 amino acids. The germline V gene encodes CDR1 SGHTA and CDR2 FQGNSA. The CDR3 DNA is TGTGCCAGCAAGAGGACCCCGGGACGGGTGAACACTGAAGCTTTCTTT. Protein product: CASKRTPGRVNTEAFF. Full variable domain (missing parts from reference TRBV7-2 and TRBJ1-1): GAGVSQSPSNKVTEKGKDVELRCDPISGHTALYWYRQSLGQGLEFLIYFQGNSAPDKSGLPSDRFSAERTGGSVSTLTIQRTQQEDSAVYLCASKRTPGRVNTEAFFGQGTRLTVV.

The chain couples TRBV28 to TRBJ2-7; a possible D gene is TRBD1 (6 bases). The germline V gene encodes CDR1 MDHEN and CDR2 SYDVKM. The length of the CDR3 is 13 residues. V lost 7 bases, J lost 2 bases, and 12 bases lay in between. The CDR3 is CASKQGIPYEQYF. CDR3 nucleotide sequence: TGTGCCAGCAAGCAGGGGATACCCTACGAGCAGTACTTC.

This clone is a singleton in its sample. The chain couples TRBV19 to TRBJ1-5; 7 bases align to TRBD1. V was pared by 1 base and J by 1 base, with 7 bases of the junction left unmatched. Looked up from germline, CDR1 is LNHDA and CDR2 is SQIVND (reference sequence). This CDR3 comprises 17 residues. The CDR3 loop is CASSIGPGGISNQPQHF. The CDR3 nucleotides read TGTGCCAGTAGTATAGGCCCAGGGGGTATAAGCAATCAGCCCCAGCATTTT. Variable domain in full (rest from reference TRBV19 and TRBJ1-5): DGGITQSPKYLFRKEGQNVTLSCEQNLNHDAMYWYRQDPGQGLRLIYYSQIVNDFQKGDIAEGYSVSREKKESFPLTVTSAQKNPTAFYLCASSIGPGGISNQPQHFGDGTRLSIL.

The chain uses TRBV6-1 and TRBJ1-1; perhaps TRBD1 as D (5 bases). Germline assignment: CDR1 MNHNS and CDR2 SASEGT. The CDR3 is made up of 14 amino acids. The V end was cut by 3 bases, the J end by 4 bases, with 12 bases between. This chain's CDR3 is CASSDWGGVTEAFF. CDR3 bases: TGTGCCAGCAGTGACTGGGGGGGTGTCACTGAAGCTTTCTTT.

The chain employs TRBV19 and TRBJ2-2; tentative D call: TRBD2 (5 bases). Germline CDR1 and CDR2: LNHDA and SQIVND (reference sequence). This CDR3 region has 15 residues. Deletions cut 7 bases from V and 6 bases from J, with 18 bases between. The CDR3 region has the DNA TGTGCCAGTAAAGCGGCCAAGGACTGGTCCGGGGAGCTGTTTTTT. Translated, it gives CASKAAKDWSGELFF.

On this clone itself: Other DNA sequences within the sample encode an identical CDR3. DNA for the CDR3: TGCGCCAGCAGCTTGTCCTCATACAATGAGCAGTTCTTC. Its translation: CASSLSSYNEQFF. The rearrangement joins TRBV5-1 to TRBJ2-1; D not resolved. Deletions cut 1 base from V and 4 bases from J, with 6 bases between. Germline lookup yields CDR1 SGHRS and CDR2 YFSETQ. The CDR3 is 13 residues long.

The rearrangement joins TRBV5-1 to TRBJ1-5; no definite D call. Germline-derived CDR1 and CDR2 are SGHRS and YFSETQ. Trimming left V 3 bases short and J 3 bases short, with 10 bases between. The CDR3 length is 14 residues. The CDR3 sequence: CASSSGEFNQPQHF. The DNA of the CDR3 is TGCGCCAGCAGCTCGGGTGAATTCAATCAGCCCCAGCATTTT.

This clone showed up just a few times. This chain connects TRBV6-1 to TRBJ2-2, with a weak D call TRBD2 (6 bases). The germline V gene has CDR1 MNHNS and CDR2 SASEGT. The CDR3 covers 14 residues. The V end lost 3 bases, the J end lost 7 bases, and 12 bases lay between the germline ends. CDR3 region: CASSEEGEDGELFF. The CDR3 region has the DNA TGTGCCAGCAGTGAGGAGGGTGAGGACGGGGAGCTGTTTTTT.

DNA of the CDR3: TGTGCCACAGAGTCGGGCTTCTCCTACGAGCAGTACTTC. Protein product: CATESGFSYEQYF. V usage is TRBV25-1 and J usage is TRBJ2-7, with D unresolved. Trimming removed 10 bases from V and 0 bases from J, with 13 bases in between. The CDR3 has 13 amino acids. The V gene's germline CDR1 is MGHDK and CDR2 SYGVNS.